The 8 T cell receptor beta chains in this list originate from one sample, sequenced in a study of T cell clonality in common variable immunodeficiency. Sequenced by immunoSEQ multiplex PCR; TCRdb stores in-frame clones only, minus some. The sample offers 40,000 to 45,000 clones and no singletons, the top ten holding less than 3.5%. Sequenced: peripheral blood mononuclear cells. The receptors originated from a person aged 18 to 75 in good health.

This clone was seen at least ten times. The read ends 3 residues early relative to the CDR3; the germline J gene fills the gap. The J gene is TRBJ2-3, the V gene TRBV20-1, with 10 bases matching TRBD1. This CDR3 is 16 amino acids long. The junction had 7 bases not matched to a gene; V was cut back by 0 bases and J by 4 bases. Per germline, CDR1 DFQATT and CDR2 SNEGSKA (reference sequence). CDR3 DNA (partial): TGCAGTGCTAGAGATGCCAGGACAGGGGGGGCAGATACG. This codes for CSARDARTGGADT. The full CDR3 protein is CSARDARTGGADTQYF.

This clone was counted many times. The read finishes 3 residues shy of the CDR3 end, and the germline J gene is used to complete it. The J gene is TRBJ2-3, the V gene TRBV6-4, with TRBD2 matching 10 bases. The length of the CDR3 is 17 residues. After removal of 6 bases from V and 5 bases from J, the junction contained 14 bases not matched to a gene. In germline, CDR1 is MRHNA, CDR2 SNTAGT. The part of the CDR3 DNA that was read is TGTGCCAGCAGGGACAATCTGAGCGGGAGGGCGAAAGATACG. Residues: CASRDNLSGRAKDT. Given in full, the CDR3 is CASRDNLSGRAKDTQYF.

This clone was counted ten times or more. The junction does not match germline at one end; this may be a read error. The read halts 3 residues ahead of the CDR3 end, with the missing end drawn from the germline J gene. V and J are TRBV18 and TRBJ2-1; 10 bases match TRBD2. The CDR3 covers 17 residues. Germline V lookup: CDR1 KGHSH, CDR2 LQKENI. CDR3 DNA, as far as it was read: TGTGCCAGCTCAGCACCTAGCGGGAGAATTGGGGTCCATGAG. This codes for CASSAPSGRIGVHE. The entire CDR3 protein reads CASSAPSGRIGVHEQFF.

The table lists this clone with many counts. The CDR3 loop reads CASSPDTSTDTQYF. The part of the CDR3 DNA that was read is TGCGCCAGCAGCCCCGACACTAGCACAGATACG. The rearrangement links TRBV5-1 to TRBJ2-3; D unresolved. The read stops 3 residues short of the end of the CDR3; the missing end is completed from the germline J gene. This CDR3 contains 14 residues. Germline V gives CDR1 SGHRS, CDR2 YFSETQ. V was trimmed by 4 bases and J by 0 bases, leaving 9 bases between them. Full variable domain (outside the CDR3, taken from reference TRBV5-1 and TRBJ2-3): KAGVTQTPRYLIKTRGQQVTLSCSPISGHRSVSWYQQTPGQGLQFLFEYFSETQRNKGNFPGRFSGRQFSNSRSEMNVSTLELGDSALYLCASSPDTSTDTQYFGPGTRLTVL.

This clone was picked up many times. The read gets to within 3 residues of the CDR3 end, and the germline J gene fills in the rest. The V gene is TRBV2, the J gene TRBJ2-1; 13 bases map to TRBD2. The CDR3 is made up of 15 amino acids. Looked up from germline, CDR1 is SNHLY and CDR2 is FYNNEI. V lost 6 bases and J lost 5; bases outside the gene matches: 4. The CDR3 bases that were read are TGTGCCAGCAGGACTAGCGGGGGGTCACACAATGAG. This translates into CASRTSGGSHNE. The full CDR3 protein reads CASRTSGGSHNEQFF.

The DNA read from the CDR3 is TGTGCCTGGTACTTCGGAGGCAAGGTCCTAGCTAACTATGGT. It specifies CAWYFGGKVLANYG. The full CDR3 reads CAWYFGGKVLANYGQYF. V gene TRBV30 combines with J gene TRBJ2-4; weak D call: TRBD2 (5 bases). The CDR3 end lies 3 residues beyond the end of the read and is filled in from the germline J gene. Per germline, CDR1 GTSNPN and CDR2 SVGIG (reference sequence). This CDR3 is built from 17 residues.

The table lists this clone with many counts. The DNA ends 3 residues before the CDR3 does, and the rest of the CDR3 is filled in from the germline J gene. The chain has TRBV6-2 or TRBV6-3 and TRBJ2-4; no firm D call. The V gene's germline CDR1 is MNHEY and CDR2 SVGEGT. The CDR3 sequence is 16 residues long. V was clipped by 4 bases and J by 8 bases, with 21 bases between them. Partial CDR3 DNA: TGTGCCAGCAGTTTTCTTCGCAGTCGTCCGAAGGACATT. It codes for CASSFLRSRPKDI. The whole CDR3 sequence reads CASSFLRSRPKDIQYF.

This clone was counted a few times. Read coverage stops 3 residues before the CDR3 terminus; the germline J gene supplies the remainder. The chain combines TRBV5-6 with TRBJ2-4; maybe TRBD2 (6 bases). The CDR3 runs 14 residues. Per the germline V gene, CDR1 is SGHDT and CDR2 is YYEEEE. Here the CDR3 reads CASSFPGRTFGQYF. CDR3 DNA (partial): TGTGCCAGCAGCTTCCCAGGGAGGACCTTCGGT.